The entry below gives a single TCR beta chain sequence along with its context. Its antigen is currently unknown. Trimming cost V 4 bases and J 4 bases; bases outside gene matches: 13. The CDR3 loop spans 17 amino acids. CDR1 and CDR2 from the germline V gene are ENHRY and SYGVKD. The data were taken from a study of cytomegalovirus exposure and HLA in healthy donors. Findings and limits, study-wide: The study flagged fewer than 200 TCR beta chains as cytomegalovirus-associated. Among CMV-associated TCR beta chains, most appeared HLA-restricted in a later analysis.

There was no recording of CMV serostatus for this donor. It was with 60 Vbeta and 13 Jbeta primers that the PCR ran. The protocol was immunoSEQ multiplex PCR, while the TCRdb copy is restricted to in-frame clones and leaves out a portion. The sample has 50,000 to 70,000 clones, around 83% seen once. This clonotype was sampled from a human donor in good health. The sample was PBMCs. The rearrangement joins TRBV10-3 to TRBJ2-3; TRBD2 aligns across 8 bases. The CDR3 sequence: CAISVGVAGGGADTQYF. The CDR3 DNA is TGTGCCATCAGTGTAGGAGTGGCGGGAGGTGGAGCAGATACGCAGTATTTT.